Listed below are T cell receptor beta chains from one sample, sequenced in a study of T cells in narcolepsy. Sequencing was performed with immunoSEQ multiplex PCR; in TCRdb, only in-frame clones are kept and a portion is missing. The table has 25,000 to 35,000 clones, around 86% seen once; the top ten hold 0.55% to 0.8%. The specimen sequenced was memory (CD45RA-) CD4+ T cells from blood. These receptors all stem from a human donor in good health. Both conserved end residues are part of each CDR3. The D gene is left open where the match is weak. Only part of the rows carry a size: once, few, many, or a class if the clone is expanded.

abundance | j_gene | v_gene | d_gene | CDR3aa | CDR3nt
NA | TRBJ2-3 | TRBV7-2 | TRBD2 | CASSLGLAGGPDTQYF | TGTGCCAGCAGCTTGGGACTAGCGGGGGGGCCAGATACGCAGTATTTT
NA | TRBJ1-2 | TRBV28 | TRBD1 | CASSPNLRDSYGYTF | TGTGCCAGCAGTCCAAACCTTCGGGACAGCTATGGCTACACCTTC
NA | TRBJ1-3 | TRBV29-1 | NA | CSVVRGTGNTIYF | TGCAGCGTTGTCAGAGGGACAGGAAACACCATATATTTT
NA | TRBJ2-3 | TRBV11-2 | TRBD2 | CASSPGTSDRDTQYF | TGTGCCAGCTCCCCCGGGACTAGCGATAGGGATACGCAGTATTTT
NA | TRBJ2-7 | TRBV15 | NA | CATSRATLPEQYF | TGTGCCACCAGCAGAGCCACCCTCCCCGAGCAGTACTTC
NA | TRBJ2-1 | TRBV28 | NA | CASTPGEAREQFF | TGTGCCAGCACCCCGGGGGAGGCCCGGGAGCAGTTCTTC
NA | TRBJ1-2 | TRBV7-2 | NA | CASFLRGGYTF | TGTGCCAGCTTTCTAAGGGGTGGCTACACCTTC
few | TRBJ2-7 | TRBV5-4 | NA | CASSPPRSGIQHEQYF | TGTGCCAGCAGCCCCCCTCGTTCGGGAATCCAGCACGAGCAGTACTTC
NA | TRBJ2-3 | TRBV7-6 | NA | CARSPSEGDESTDTQYF | TGTGCCAGGAGCCCCTCCGAGGGGGATGAGAGCACAGATACGCAGTATTTT
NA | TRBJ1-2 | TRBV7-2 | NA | CASSPPDGNYGYTF | TGTGCCAGCAGCCCCCCGGACGGTAACTATGGCTACACCTTC
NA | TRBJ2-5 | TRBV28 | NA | CASTLGGGRETQYF | TGTGCCAGCACTCTGGGAGGGGGCCGGGAGACCCAGTACTTC
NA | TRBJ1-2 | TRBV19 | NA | CASSTGTAAARGYGYTF | TGTGCCAGTAGTACCGGGACCGCAGCTGCCCGGGGATATGGCTACACCTTC
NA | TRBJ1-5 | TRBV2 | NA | CASSDSGSGQPQHF | TGTGCCAGCAGTGATAGCGGTTCAGGCCAGCCCCAGCATTTT
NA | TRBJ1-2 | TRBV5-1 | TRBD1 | CASSFDRGDGYTF | TGCGCCAGCAGCTTTGACAGGGGAGATGGCTACACCTTC
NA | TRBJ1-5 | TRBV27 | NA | CASSWQGLGNQPQHF | TGTGCCAGCAGTTGGCAGGGGCTGGGCAATCAGCCCCAGCATTTT
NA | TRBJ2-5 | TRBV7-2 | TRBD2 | CASSSDLAGGQETQYF | TGTGCCAGCAGCTCCGATCTAGCGGGGGGACAAGAGACCCAGTACTTC
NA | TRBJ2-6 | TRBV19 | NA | CATNSGFRAEAISGANVLTF | TGTGCCACCAACTCCGGATTCCGGGCCGAGGCGATCTCTGGGGCCAACGTCCTGACTTTC
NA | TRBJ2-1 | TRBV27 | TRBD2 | CASSQRGLSYNEQFF | TGTGCCAGCAGCCAGCGGGGGCTTTCCTACAATGAGCAGTTCTTC
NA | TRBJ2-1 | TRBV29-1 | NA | CSVGLGARSEQFF | TGCAGCGTTGGTCTGGGGGCTCGAAGTGAGCAGTTCTTC
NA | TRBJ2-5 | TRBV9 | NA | CASSVGAQETQYF | TGTGCCAGCAGCGTAGGGGCGCAAGAGACCCAGTACTTC
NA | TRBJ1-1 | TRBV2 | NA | CASSVTGRSTEAFF | TGTGCCAGCAGTGTGACGGGGCGAAGCACTGAAGCTTTCTTT
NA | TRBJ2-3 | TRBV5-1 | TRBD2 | CASSGGLAGSTDTQYF | TGCGCCAGCAGCGGGGGACTAGCGGGGAGCACAGATACGCAGTATTTT
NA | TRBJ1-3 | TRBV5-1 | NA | CASSLDSSGNTIYF | TGCGCCAGCAGCCTGGACAGCTCTGGAAACACCATATATTTT
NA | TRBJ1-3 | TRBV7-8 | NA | CASSLKGYAYGNTIYF | TGTGCCAGCAGCTTAAAGGGTTACGCTTACGGAAACACCATATATTTT
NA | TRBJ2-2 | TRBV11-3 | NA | CASSSSRDPYTGELFF | TGTGCCAGCAGCTCGTCCCGGGACCCTTACACCGGGGAGCTGTTTTTT
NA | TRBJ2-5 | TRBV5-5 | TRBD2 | CASSPAGAGGIQETQYF | TGTGCCAGCAGCCCCGCGGGGGCGGGGGGCATCCAAGAGACCCAGTACTTC
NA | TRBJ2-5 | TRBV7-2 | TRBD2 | CASSLAVGGGAGETQYF | TGTGCCAGCAGCTTAGCTGTCGGCGGGGGGGCGGGGGAGACCCAGTACTTC
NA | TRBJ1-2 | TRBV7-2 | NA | CASSQLNYGYTF | TGTGCCAGCAGTCAGTTAAACTATGGCTACACCTTC
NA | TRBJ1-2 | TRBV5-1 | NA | CASSLAFPMTAYTF | TGCGCCAGCAGCTTGGCTTTTCCCATGACAGCCTACACCTTC
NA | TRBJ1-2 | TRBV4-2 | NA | CASSQEAGGSDYGYTF | TGTGCCAGCAGCCAAGAGGCTGGGGGGTCGGACTATGGCTACACCTTC
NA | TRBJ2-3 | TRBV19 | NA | CASSIGVRTDTQYF | TGTGCCAGTAGTATAGGGGTCCGCACAGATACGCAGTATTTT
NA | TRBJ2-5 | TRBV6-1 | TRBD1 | CASSEARQGIQETQYF | TGTGCCAGCAGTGAAGCGCGACAGGGGATACAAGAGACCCAGTACTTC
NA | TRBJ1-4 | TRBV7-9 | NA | CASSPQGGNEKLFF | TGTGCCAGCAGCCCGCAGGGTGGGAATGAAAAACTGTTTTTT
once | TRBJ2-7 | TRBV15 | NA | CATSRERNRVYEQYF | TGTGCCACCAGCAGAGAAAGGAACAGGGTCTACGAGCAGTACTTC
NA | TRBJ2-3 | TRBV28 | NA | CASAGITDTQYF | TGTGCCAGCGCAGGGATAACAGATACGCAGTATTTT
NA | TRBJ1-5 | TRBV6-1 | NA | CASSEWQPQHF | TGTGCCAGCAGTGAGTGGCAGCCCCAGCATTTT
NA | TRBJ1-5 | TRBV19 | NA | CASSMSAGAGQPQHF | TGTGCCAGTAGTATGTCGGCGGGGGCTGGGCAGCCCCAGCATTTT
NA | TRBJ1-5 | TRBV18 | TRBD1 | CASSPTAGGGQPQHF | TGTGCCAGCTCACCGACAGCAGGGGGCGGGCAGCCCCAGCATTTT
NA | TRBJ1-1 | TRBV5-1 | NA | CASSLAPGGVVNTEAFF | TGCGCCAGCAGCTTGGCACCGGGGGGAGTGGTGAACACTGAAGCTTTCTTT
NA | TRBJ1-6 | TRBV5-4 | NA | CASSLLQNNSPLHF | TGTGCCAGCAGCTTGTTACAGAATAATTCACCCCTCCACTTT
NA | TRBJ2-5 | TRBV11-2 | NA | CASSLVGRWHGTQYF | TGTGCCAGCAGCTTAGTTGGCCGATGGCACGGGACCCAGTACTTC
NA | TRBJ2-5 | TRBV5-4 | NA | CASSLAGRETQYF | TGTGCCAGCAGCTTGGCCGGGCGAGAGACCCAGTACTTC
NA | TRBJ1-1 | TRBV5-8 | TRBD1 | CASSPWTGLNTEAFF | TGTGCCAGCAGCCCTTGGACAGGCCTGAACACTGAAGCTTTCTTT
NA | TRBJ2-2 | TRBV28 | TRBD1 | CASRRQGGSGELFF | TGTGCCAGCAGGAGACAGGGTGGTTCCGGGGAGCTGTTTTTT
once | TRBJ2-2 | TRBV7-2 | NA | CASSSNANTGELFF | TGTGCCAGCAGCTCAAATGCGAACACCGGGGAGCTGTTTTTT
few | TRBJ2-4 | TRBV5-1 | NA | CASSLLGENIQYF | TGCGCCAGCAGCCTTTTGGGGGAAAACATTCAGTACTTC
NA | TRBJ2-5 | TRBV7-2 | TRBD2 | CASSFQPGLASQETQYF | TGTGCCAGCAGCTTCCAGCCGGGACTAGCATCACAAGAGACCCAGTACTTC
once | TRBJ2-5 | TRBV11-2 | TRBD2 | CASSFIAGQETQYF | TGTGCCAGCAGCTTCATAGCGGGCCAAGAGACCCAGTACTTC
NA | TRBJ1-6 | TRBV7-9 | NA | CASSLNLGISGSPLHF | TGTGCCAGCAGCTTAAACCTGGGGATCTCCGGTTCACCCCTCCACTTT
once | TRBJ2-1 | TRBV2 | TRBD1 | CASNGIIGTGYYGEQFF | TGTGCCAGCAACGGGATAATCGGGACAGGGTATTATGGTGAGCAGTTCTTC